The rows below give T cell receptor beta chains drawn from one sample of a study of T-cell memory formation after mild COVID-19. TCRdb used MiXCR to reprocess the 5' RACE reads, holding one entry per CDR3 protein. The table includes 450,000 or so distinct CDR3 sequences, 20% detected once. The sample comprised PBMCs or a T cell subset sorted from them (not recorded which). These receptors originate from an adult woman who had mild COVID-19 (a few samples of this study predate the infection). Cell type and time point are not known. Both conserved end residues are part of each CDR3. Each record gives: V gene, J gene, D gene, clone size, CDR3 protein, CDR3 DNA. The D gene is left open where the match is weak. Some rows mark clone size as missing; the rest say once, few, many or name a class of expanded clone.

TRBV7-9	TRBJ2-6	-	few	CASSASVGANVLTF	TGTGCCAGCAGCGCGAGTGTTGGGGCCAACGTCCTGACTTTC
TRBV19	TRBJ2-1	-	few	CASSPGRGPNNEQFF	TGTGCCAGTAGTCCCGGGAGAGGGCCGAACAATGAGCAGTTCTTC
TRBV20-1	TRBJ2-3	-	few	CSASGLVDTQYF	TGCAGTGCCTCAGGGCTTGTGGATACGCAGTATTTT
TRBV19	TRBJ1-5	TRBD1	-	CASSILGTGSQPQHF	TGTGCCAGTAGTATCTTAGGGACAGGTTCTCAGCCCCAGCATTTT
TRBV7-2	TRBJ2-7	TRBD2	few	CASTLRTSGIGEQYF	TGTGCCAGCACCCTCCGGACTAGCGGAATAGGGGAGCAGTACTTC
TRBV6-6	TRBJ2-1	TRBD1	few	CASRGPSGTDNNEQFF	TGTGCCAGCAGGGGACCTTCCGGGACAGACAACAATGAGCAGTTCTTC
TRBV7-9	TRBJ2-3	TRBD2	-	CASSLVGAGGDTQYF	TGTGCCAGCAGCTTAGTTGGAGCGGGAGGAGATACGCAGTATTTT
TRBV6-5	TRBJ2-7	-	-	CASTRPGDGYEQYF	TGTGCCAGCACCCGCCCAGGGGACGGCTACGAGCAGTACTTC
TRBV12-3/TRBV12-4	TRBJ1-6	-	-	CASSMSSYNSPLHF	TGTGCCAGCAGTATGAGCTCCTATAATTCACCCCTCCACTTT
TRBV6-2/TRBV6-3	TRBJ2-7	TRBD2	-	CASSYFGLAGVEYEQYF	TGTGCCAGCAGTTATTTCGGACTAGCGGGAGTGGAATACGAGCAGTACTTC
TRBV7-9	TRBJ2-2	TRBD1	few	CASSLTQGDTGELFF	TGTGCCAGCAGCTTAACACAGGGGGACACCGGGGAGCTGTTTTTT
TRBV7-9	TRBJ2-7	TRBD1	-	CASSYEGTVYEQYF	TGTGCCAGCAGCTATGAAGGGACAGTCTACGAGCAGTACTTC
TRBV27	TRBJ1-5	TRBD1	-	CASSSMDRGPYSNQPQHF	TGTGCCAGCAGCTCAATGGACAGGGGGCCATATAGCAATCAGCCCCAGCATTTT
TRBV24-1	TRBJ2-5	-	-	CATSMTEKGTQYF	TGTGCCACCAGTATGACAGAAAAGGGGACCCAGTACTTC
TRBV29-1	TRBJ2-7	TRBD1	once	CSVEEGQGWEQYF	TGCAGCGTTGAGGAGGGACAGGGGTGGGAGCAGTACTTC
TRBV6-6	TRBJ1-3	-	many	CASSPGPSGNTIYF	TGTGCCAGCAGCCCGGGCCCCTCTGGAAACACCATATATTTT
TRBV4-3	TRBJ2-3	TRBD2	-	CASSQVPTSGISTDTQYF	TGCGCCAGCAGCCAAGTCCCGACTAGCGGGATTAGCACAGATACGCAGTATTTT
TRBV5-1	TRBJ2-7	-	many	CASSPITGQGEQYF	TGCGCCAGCAGTCCGATCACCGGTCAGGGGGAGCAGTACTTC
TRBV4-3	TRBJ2-7	-	-	CASSQDPGRSYEQYF	TGCGCCAGCAGCCAAGACCCGGGGCGTTCCTACGAGCAGTACTTC
TRBV5-6	TRBJ2-7	TRBD1	-	CASSWRTGVAYEQYF	TGTGCCAGCAGCTGGCGGACAGGGGTGGCCTACGAGCAGTACTTC
TRBV7-2	TRBJ2-2	TRBD2	many	CASSTFRRLAGETGELFF	TGTGCCAGCAGCACTTTTAGGAGACTAGCGGGAGAGACCGGGGAGCTGTTTTTT
TRBV6-1	TRBJ1-1	-	many	CASSEDGESTEAFF	TGTGCCAGCAGTGAAGATGGGGAGTCCACTGAAGCTTTCTTT
TRBV29-1	TRBJ2-5	-	few	CSVEVDFRYHF	TGCAGCGTTGAGGTTGACTTTCGGTATCACTTC
TRBV7-3	TRBJ2-1	-	few	CASSPTGSPYNEQFF	TGTGCCAGCAGCCCCACGGGATCCCCCTACAATGAGCAGTTCTTC
TRBV7-8	TRBJ1-2	-	-	CASSLDHKDYGYTF	TGTGCCAGCAGCTTAGATCACAAGGACTATGGCTACACCTTC
TRBV12-3/TRBV12-4	TRBJ2-6	-	-	CASSFSKLSGANVLTF	TGTGCCAGCAGTTTTTCCAAATTATCTGGGGCCAACGTCCTGACTTTC
TRBV6-2/TRBV6-3	TRBJ2-1	TRBD1	few	CASSHGTASYNEQFF	TGTGCCAGCAGTCACGGGACAGCGTCCTACAATGAGCAGTTCTTC